This TCR beta chain was recorded in a study of blood T cell repertoires in COVID-19. Germline V gene data show CDR1 as SEHNR and CDR2 as FQNEAQ (reference sequence). V lost 5 bases, J lost 0 bases, and 16 bases lay in between. The CDR3 length is 16 residues. Here immunoSEQ multiplex PCR was the method, and the copy in TCRdb shows in-frame clones only, minus some. Among approximately 220,000 clones listed, about nine tenths were seen once. The sequence was collected from a woman between 40 and 50 years old with acute COVID-19. V usage is TRBV7-9 and J usage is TRBJ1-1; the D gene is possibly TRBD1 (6 bases). Sequenced sample: PBMCs or T cells enriched from blood (not recorded which). CDR3 nucleotides: TGTGCCAGCAGCCTAGGCGGGGGCAGGGTGAACACTGAAGCTTTCTTT. Translating it yields CASSLGGGRVNTEAFF.